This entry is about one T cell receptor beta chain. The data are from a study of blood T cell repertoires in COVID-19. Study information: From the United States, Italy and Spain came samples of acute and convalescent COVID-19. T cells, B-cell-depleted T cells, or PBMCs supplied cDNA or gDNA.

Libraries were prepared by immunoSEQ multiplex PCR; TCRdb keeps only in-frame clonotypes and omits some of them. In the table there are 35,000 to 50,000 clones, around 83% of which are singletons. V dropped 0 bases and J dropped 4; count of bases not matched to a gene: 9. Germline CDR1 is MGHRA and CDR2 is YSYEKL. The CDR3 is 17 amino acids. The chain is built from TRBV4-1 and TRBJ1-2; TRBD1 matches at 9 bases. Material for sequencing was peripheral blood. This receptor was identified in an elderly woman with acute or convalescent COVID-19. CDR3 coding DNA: TGCGCCAGCAGCCAAGACCCCGGGACAGGGAGGGCCTATGGCTACACCTTC. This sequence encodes CASSQDPGTGRAYGYTF.